A selection of T cell receptor beta chains follows, all from one sample in a study of blood T cells in healthy people across ages. A single record per CDR3 protein comes from TCRdb applying MiXCR to the 5' RACE reads. The table shows fewer than 900,000 distinct CDR3 sequences, with 45% to 50% occurring only once. Sequencing was performed on blood. Source of these receptors: a woman aged 60-70 years in good health. Both conserved end residues are part of each CDR3. Fields, in order: J gene, clone size, V gene, D gene, CDR3 protein, CDR3 DNA. D genes are given only for firm matches. Not all rows give a size; the values are once, few, many and, for expanded clones, a class.

J gene: TRBJ2-4
clone size: -
V gene: TRBV12-3/TRBV12-4
D gene: TRBD2
CDR3 protein: CASSSGLAAYVQYF
CDR3 DNA: TGTGCCAGCAGTTCCGGACTAGCGGCGTACGTGCAGTACTTC

J gene: TRBJ2-1
clone size: few
V gene: TRBV5-6
D gene: -
CDR3 protein: CASSSGDNEQFF
CDR3 DNA: TGTGCCAGCAGCTCAGGGGACAATGAGCAGTTCTTC

J gene: TRBJ1-6
clone size: -
V gene: TRBV28
D gene: -
CDR3 protein: CASSFVGAGSNSPLHF
CDR3 DNA: TGTGCCAGCAGTTTTGTCGGGGCGGGCAGTAATTCACCCCTCCACTTT

J gene: TRBJ2-4
clone size: few
V gene: TRBV27
D gene: TRBD1
CDR3 protein: CASSELQGVAKNIQYF
CDR3 DNA: TGTGCCAGCAGTGAACTACAGGGGGTAGCCAAAAACATTCAGTACTTC

J gene: TRBJ2-7
clone size: -
V gene: TRBV7-6
D gene: -
CDR3 protein: CASSYGLGYEQYF
CDR3 DNA: TGTGCCAGCAGCTACGGTCTGGGGTACGAGCAGTACTTC

J gene: TRBJ2-1
clone size: -
V gene: TRBV20-1
D gene: -
CDR3 protein: CSASTHEQFF
CDR3 DNA: TGCAGTGCTAGCACCCATGAGCAGTTCTTC

J gene: TRBJ1-2
clone size: once
V gene: TRBV29-1
D gene: -
CDR3 protein: CSVHAQGSGGYTF
CDR3 DNA: TGCAGCGTCCACGCCCAGGGTTCGGGCGGCTACACCTTC

J gene: TRBJ2-3
clone size: -
V gene: TRBV14
D gene: -
CDR3 protein: CASSQIGRTEADTQYF
CDR3 DNA: TGTGCCAGCAGCCAGATCGGGCGTACCGAGGCAGATACGCAGTATTTT

J gene: TRBJ1-1
clone size: -
V gene: TRBV12-3/TRBV12-4
D gene: -
CDR3 protein: CASGVGTEAFF
CDR3 DNA: TGTGCCAGCGGGGTGGGCACTGAAGCTTTCTTT

J gene: TRBJ1-2
clone size: few
V gene: TRBV9
D gene: TRBD1
CDR3 protein: CASSVDPRGALSGYTF
CDR3 DNA: TGTGCCAGCAGCGTAGACCCCAGGGGGGCGCTTTCTGGCTACACCTTC

J gene: TRBJ2-3
clone size: -
V gene: TRBV7-2
D gene: -
CDR3 protein: CASSPPSGNTDTQYF
CDR3 DNA: TGTGCCAGCAGCCCCCCATCCGGAAACACAGATACGCAGTATTTT

J gene: TRBJ1-1
clone size: -
V gene: TRBV10-3
D gene: TRBD1
CDR3 protein: CAIRTGPNENTEAFF
CDR3 DNA: TGTGCCATCCGGACAGGCCCCAATGAGAACACTGAAGCTTTCTTT

J gene: TRBJ1-1
clone size: -
V gene: TRBV11-3
D gene: -
CDR3 protein: CASSLDRRFWTEAFF
CDR3 DNA: TGTGCCAGCAGCTTAGATCGCCGTTTTTGGACTGAAGCTTTCTTT

J gene: TRBJ1-1
clone size: -
V gene: TRBV12-5
D gene: -
CDR3 protein: CASGLSPGERNTEAFF
CDR3 DNA: TGTGCTAGTGGTTTGAGTCCAGGGGAGAGGAACACTGAAGCTTTCTTT

J gene: TRBJ2-5
clone size: -
V gene: TRBV11-1
D gene: TRBD2
CDR3 protein: CASKGTSQETQYF
CDR3 DNA: TGTGCCAGCAAAGGGACTAGCCAAGAGACCCAGTACTTC

J gene: TRBJ2-7
clone size: -
V gene: TRBV28
D gene: TRBD2
CDR3 protein: CASIRTSPYEQYF
CDR3 DNA: TGTGCCAGCATTAGGACTAGTCCCTACGAGCAGTACTTC

J gene: TRBJ2-3
clone size: -
V gene: TRBV4-3
D gene: TRBD2
CDR3 protein: CASSLASGRGTDTQYF
CDR3 DNA: TGCGCCAGCAGCCTCGCTAGCGGGAGGGGAACAGATACGCAGTATTTT

J gene: TRBJ1-4
clone size: -
V gene: TRBV5-1
D gene: -
CDR3 protein: CASSRAGVNEKLFF
CDR3 DNA: TGCGCCAGCAGCAGAGCCGGGGTTAATGAAAAACTGTTTTTT

J gene: TRBJ1-1
clone size: few
V gene: TRBV4-2
D gene: -
CDR3 protein: CASSQGIQGNTEAFF
CDR3 DNA: TGTGCCAGCAGCCAAGGGATACAGGGGAACACTGAAGCTTTCTTT

J gene: TRBJ2-7
clone size: few
V gene: TRBV28
D gene: -
CDR3 protein: CASTLPPYEQYF
CDR3 DNA: TGTGCCAGCACCCTTCCCCCCTACGAGCAGTACTTC

J gene: TRBJ2-7
clone size: -
V gene: TRBV14
D gene: -
CDR3 protein: CASSRRVREQYF
CDR3 DNA: TGTGCCAGCAGCCGACGGGTCCGCGAGCAGTACTTC

J gene: TRBJ2-3
clone size: -
V gene: TRBV28
D gene: TRBD2
CDR3 protein: CASSLGASGTADTQYF
CDR3 DNA: TGTGCCAGCAGTTTAGGGGCTAGCGGGACTGCAGATACGCAGTATTTT

J gene: TRBJ1-4
clone size: few
V gene: TRBV7-9
D gene: -
CDR3 protein: CASSYGKGSTNEKLFF
CDR3 DNA: TGTGCCAGCAGCTATGGAAAGGGTTCAACTAATGAAAAACTGTTTTTT

J gene: TRBJ2-1
clone size: -
V gene: TRBV30
D gene: -
CDR3 protein: CAWSAVTGNGQFF
CDR3 DNA: TGTGCCTGGAGTGCGGTGACTGGAAATGGGCAGTTCTTC

J gene: TRBJ2-1
clone size: -
V gene: TRBV5-1
D gene: TRBD2
CDR3 protein: CASSSPRGGGISYNEQFF
CDR3 DNA: TGCGCCAGCAGCTCCCCTAGAGGCGGGGGGATCTCCTACAATGAGCAGTTCTTC

J gene: TRBJ2-3
clone size: few
V gene: TRBV6-6
D gene: -
CDR3 protein: CASSYMGTDTQYF
CDR3 DNA: TGTGCCAGCAGTTATATGGGCACAGATACGCAGTATTTT

J gene: TRBJ2-5
clone size: -
V gene: TRBV5-1
D gene: -
CDR3 protein: CASSVLLAETQYF
CDR3 DNA: TGCGCCAGCAGCGTGCTTCTAGCCGAGACCCAGTACTTC

J gene: TRBJ2-5
clone size: -
V gene: TRBV15
D gene: TRBD2
CDR3 protein: CATSGGTSGGLETQYF
CDR3 DNA: TGTGCCACCAGCGGCGGGACTAGCGGGGGATTAGAGACCCAGTACTTC

J gene: TRBJ1-6
clone size: -
V gene: TRBV21-1
D gene: -
CDR3 protein: CASSKEGYNSPLHF
CDR3 DNA: TGTGCCAGCAGCAAAGAAGGGTACAATTCACCCCTCCACTTT

J gene: TRBJ2-3
clone size: few
V gene: TRBV7-2
D gene: -
CDR3 protein: CASSLVRPPTDTQYF
CDR3 DNA: TGTGCCAGCAGCTTAGTCCGCCCACCCACAGATACGCAGTATTTT

J gene: TRBJ2-1
clone size: few
V gene: TRBV7-2
D gene: -
CDR3 protein: CASSLNLVGGLFF
CDR3 DNA: TGTGCCAGCAGCTTGAATTTAGTGGGTGGACTGTTCTTC

J gene: TRBJ2-1
clone size: many
V gene: TRBV20-1
D gene: -
CDR3 protein: CSARDLGSSYNEQFF
CDR3 DNA: TGCAGTGCTAGAGATCTTGGCAGCTCCTACAATGAGCAGTTCTTC

J gene: TRBJ2-7
clone size: -
V gene: TRBV20-1
D gene: TRBD2
CDR3 protein: CSALRHLAGDFGEQYF
CDR3 DNA: TGCAGTGCTCTCAGACACCTAGCGGGAGATTTTGGCGAGCAGTACTTC

J gene: TRBJ2-7
clone size: -
V gene: TRBV4-3
D gene: TRBD2
CDR3 protein: CASSQELAGNYEQYF
CDR3 DNA: TGCGCCAGCAGCCAAGAACTAGCGGGAAATTACGAGCAGTACTTC

J gene: TRBJ2-3
clone size: -
V gene: TRBV7-9
D gene: -
CDR3 protein: CASSLTITSTDTQYF
CDR3 DNA: TGTGCCAGCAGCTTAACGATCACTAGCACAGATACGCAGTATTTT

J gene: TRBJ1-2
clone size: -
V gene: TRBV5-1
D gene: TRBD1
CDR3 protein: CASSQGEGQGPLYGYTF
CDR3 DNA: TGCGCCAGCAGCCAGGGAGAGGGACAGGGTCCCCTCTATGGCTACACCTTC

J gene: TRBJ2-7
clone size: -
V gene: TRBV5-1
D gene: -
CDR3 protein: CASSLGDTSSTHEQYF
CDR3 DNA: TGCGCCAGCAGCTTGGGGGACACCTCCTCCACCCACGAGCAGTACTTC

J gene: TRBJ2-7
clone size: few
V gene: TRBV7-2
D gene: TRBD2
CDR3 protein: CASSRTSLGSYEQYF
CDR3 DNA: TGTGCCAGCAGCCGGACTAGCCTTGGCTCCTACGAGCAGTACTTC

J gene: TRBJ1-1
clone size: -
V gene: TRBV7-3
D gene: -
CDR3 protein: CASSPTGPNTEAFF
CDR3 DNA: TGTGCCAGCAGCCCGACAGGACCGAACACTGAAGCTTTCTTT

J gene: TRBJ2-7
clone size: few
V gene: TRBV7-2
D gene: TRBD2
CDR3 protein: CASSLGLAPNEQYF
CDR3 DNA: TGTGCCAGCAGCTTAGGACTAGCGCCCAATGAGCAGTACTTC

J gene: TRBJ2-1
clone size: few
V gene: TRBV24-1
D gene: TRBD1
CDR3 protein: CATSDAGGSFYNEQFF
CDR3 DNA: TGTGCCACCAGTGATGCAGGGGGCTCCTTCTACAATGAGCAGTTCTTC

J gene: TRBJ1-2
clone size: many
V gene: TRBV7-9
D gene: -
CDR3 protein: CASSLEARVFHGYTF
CDR3 DNA: TGTGCCAGCAGCTTAGAGGCCAGGGTGTTTCATGGCTACACCTTC

J gene: TRBJ2-1
clone size: -
V gene: TRBV25-1
D gene: TRBD2
CDR3 protein: CASSPVGLAGVGREQFF
CDR3 DNA: TGTGCCAGCAGTCCCGTAGGGCTAGCGGGAGTCGGTCGGGAGCAGTTCTTC

J gene: TRBJ2-3
clone size: -
V gene: TRBV7-2
D gene: -
CDR3 protein: CASRLSPGVHTQYF
CDR3 DNA: TGTGCCAGCAGACTCTCCCCGGGGGTACATACGCAGTATTTT

J gene: TRBJ2-5
clone size: -
V gene: TRBV20-1
D gene: -
CDR3 protein: CSPESAQETQYF
CDR3 DNA: TGCAGCCCGGAGTCGGCCCAAGAGACCCAGTACTTC